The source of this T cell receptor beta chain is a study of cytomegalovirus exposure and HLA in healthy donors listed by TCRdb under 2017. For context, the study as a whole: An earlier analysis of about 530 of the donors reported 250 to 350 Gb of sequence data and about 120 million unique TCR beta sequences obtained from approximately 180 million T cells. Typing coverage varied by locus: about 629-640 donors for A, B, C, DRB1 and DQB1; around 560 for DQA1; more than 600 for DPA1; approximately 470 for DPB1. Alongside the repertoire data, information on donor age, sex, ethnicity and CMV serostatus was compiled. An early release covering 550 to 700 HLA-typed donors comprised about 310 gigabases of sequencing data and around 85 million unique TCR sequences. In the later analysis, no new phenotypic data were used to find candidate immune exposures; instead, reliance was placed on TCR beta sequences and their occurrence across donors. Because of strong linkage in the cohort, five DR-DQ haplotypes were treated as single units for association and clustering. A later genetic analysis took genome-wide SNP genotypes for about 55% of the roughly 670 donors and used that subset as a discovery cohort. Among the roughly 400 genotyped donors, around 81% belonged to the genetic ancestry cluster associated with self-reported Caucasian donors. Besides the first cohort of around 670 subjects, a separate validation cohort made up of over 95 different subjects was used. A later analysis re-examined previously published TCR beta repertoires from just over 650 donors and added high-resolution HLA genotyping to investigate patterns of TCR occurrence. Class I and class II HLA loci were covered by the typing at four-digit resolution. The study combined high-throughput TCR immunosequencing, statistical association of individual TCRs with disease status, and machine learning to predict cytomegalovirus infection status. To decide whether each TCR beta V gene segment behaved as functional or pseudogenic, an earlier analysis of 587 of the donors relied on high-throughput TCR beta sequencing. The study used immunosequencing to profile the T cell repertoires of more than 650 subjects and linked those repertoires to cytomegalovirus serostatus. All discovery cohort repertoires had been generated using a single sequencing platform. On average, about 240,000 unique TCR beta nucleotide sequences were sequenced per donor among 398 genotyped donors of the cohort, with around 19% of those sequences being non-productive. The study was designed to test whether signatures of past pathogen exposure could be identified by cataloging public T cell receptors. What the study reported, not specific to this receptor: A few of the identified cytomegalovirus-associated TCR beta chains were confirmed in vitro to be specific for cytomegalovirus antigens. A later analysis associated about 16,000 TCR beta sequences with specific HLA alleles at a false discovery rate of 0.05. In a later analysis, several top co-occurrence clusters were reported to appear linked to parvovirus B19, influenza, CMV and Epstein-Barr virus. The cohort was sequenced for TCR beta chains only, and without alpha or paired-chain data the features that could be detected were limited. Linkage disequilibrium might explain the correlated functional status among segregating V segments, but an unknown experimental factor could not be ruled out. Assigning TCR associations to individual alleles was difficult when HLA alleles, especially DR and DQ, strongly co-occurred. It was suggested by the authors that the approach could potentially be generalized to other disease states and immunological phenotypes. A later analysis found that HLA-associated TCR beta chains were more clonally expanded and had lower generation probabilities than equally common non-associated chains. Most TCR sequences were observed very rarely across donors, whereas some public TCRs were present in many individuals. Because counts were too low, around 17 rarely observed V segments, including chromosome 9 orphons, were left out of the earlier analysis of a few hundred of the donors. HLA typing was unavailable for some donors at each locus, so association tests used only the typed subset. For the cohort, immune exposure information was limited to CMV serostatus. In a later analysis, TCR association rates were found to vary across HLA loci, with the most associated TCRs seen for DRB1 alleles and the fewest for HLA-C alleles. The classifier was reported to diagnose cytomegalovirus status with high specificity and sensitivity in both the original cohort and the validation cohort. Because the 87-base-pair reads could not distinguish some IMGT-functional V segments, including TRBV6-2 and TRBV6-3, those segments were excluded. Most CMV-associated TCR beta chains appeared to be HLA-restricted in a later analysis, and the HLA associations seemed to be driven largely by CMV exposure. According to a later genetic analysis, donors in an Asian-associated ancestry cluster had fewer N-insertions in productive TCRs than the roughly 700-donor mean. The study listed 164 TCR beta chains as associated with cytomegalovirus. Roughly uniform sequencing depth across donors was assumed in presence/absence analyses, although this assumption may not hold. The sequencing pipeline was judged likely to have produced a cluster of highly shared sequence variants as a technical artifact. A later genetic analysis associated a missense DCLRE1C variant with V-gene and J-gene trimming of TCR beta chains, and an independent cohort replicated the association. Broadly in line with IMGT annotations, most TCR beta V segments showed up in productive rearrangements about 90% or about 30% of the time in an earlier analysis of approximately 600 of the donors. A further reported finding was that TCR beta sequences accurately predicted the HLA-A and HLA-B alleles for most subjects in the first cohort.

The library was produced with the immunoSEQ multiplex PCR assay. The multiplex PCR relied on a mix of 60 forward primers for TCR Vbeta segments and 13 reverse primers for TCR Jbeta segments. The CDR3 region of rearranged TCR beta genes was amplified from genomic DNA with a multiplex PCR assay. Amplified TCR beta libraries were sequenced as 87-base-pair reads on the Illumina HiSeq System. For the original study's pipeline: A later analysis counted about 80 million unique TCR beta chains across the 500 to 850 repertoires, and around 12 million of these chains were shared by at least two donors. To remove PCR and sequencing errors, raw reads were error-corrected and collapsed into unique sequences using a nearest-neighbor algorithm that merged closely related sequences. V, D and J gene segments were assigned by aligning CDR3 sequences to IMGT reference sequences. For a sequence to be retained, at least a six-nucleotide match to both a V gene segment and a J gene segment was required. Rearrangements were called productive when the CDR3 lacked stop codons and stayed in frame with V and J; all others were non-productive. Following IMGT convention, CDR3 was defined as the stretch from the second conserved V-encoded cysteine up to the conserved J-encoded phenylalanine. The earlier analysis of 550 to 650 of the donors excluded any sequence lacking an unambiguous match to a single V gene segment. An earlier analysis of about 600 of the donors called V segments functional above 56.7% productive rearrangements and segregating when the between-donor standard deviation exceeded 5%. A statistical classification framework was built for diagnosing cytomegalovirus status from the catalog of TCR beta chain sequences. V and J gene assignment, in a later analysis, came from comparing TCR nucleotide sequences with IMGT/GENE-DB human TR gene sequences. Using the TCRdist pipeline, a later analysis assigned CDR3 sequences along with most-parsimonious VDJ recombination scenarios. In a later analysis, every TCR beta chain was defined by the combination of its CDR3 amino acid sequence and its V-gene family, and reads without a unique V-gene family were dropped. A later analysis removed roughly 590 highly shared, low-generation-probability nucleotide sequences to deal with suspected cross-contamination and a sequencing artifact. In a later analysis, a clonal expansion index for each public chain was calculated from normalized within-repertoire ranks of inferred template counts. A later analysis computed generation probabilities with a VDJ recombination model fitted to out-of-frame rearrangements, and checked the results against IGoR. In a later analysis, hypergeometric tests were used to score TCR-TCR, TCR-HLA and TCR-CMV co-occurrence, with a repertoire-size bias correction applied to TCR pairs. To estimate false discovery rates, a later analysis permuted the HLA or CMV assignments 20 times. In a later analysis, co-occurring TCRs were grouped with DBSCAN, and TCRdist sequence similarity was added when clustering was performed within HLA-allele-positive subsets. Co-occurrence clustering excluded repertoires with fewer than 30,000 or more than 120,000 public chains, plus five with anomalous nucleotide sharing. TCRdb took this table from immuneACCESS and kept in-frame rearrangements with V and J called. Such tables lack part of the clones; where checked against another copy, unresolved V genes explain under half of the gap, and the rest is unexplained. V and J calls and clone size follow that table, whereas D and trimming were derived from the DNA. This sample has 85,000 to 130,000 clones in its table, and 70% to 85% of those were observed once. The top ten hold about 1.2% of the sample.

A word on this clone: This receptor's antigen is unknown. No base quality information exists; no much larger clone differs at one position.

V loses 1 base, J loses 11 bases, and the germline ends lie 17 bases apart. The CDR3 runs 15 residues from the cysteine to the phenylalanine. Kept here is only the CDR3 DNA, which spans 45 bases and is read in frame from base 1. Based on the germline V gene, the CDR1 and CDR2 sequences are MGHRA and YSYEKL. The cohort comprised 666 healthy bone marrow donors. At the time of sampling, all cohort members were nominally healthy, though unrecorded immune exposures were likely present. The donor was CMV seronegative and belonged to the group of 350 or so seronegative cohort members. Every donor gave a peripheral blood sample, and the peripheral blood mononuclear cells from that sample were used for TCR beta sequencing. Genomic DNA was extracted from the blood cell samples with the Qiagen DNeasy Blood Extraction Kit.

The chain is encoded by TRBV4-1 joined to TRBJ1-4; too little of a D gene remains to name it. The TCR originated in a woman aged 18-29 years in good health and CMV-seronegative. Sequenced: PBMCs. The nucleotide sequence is TGCGCCAGCAGCCAAGGGTTCCAGGTATCGGGGAAACTGTTTTTT. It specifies CASSQGFQVSGKLFF.